This note documents a single TCR beta chain sequence. These data are taken from a study of blood T cell repertoires in COVID-19. Study as a whole: Researchers got acute and convalescent COVID-19 samples from the United States, Italy and Spain.

How the authors handled the data: How many nucleated cells were present was estimated from reference gene primer amplification. The table came from immunoSEQ multiplex PCR; TCRdb's copy has only in-frame clones and leaves some out. The V and J calls and clone size are taken from that table; D and trimming were inferred from the DNA. The table records 39,000 or so clones, about 88% of them present only once. The sequenced sample consisted of peripheral blood. The receptor was isolated from a human donor in a cohort sampled during active COVID-19.

CDR3 in amino acids: CASTSRGMNTEAFF. In DNA, the CDR3 is TGTGCCAGTACTTCCAGGGGGATGAACACTGAAGCTTTCTTT. V is TRBV19 and J is TRBJ1-1; the match to TRBD1 covers 7 bases. V was pared by 7 bases and J by 0 bases, with 5 bases of the junction left unmatched. CDR1 and CDR2 from the germline V gene are LNHDA and SQIVND (reference sequence). The CDR3 consists of 14 residues.